Below are 28 T cell receptor beta chains sequenced from a single sample in a study of T-cell memory formation after mild COVID-19. TCRdb independently ran MiXCR on the 5' RACE reads; one entry per CDR3 protein. The sample gives 250,000 to 350,000 distinct CDR3 sequences, around 19% of which show up once; approximately 21% is in the top ten. What was sequenced was PBMCs or a T cell subset sorted from them (not recorded which). These receptors originate from a young man who had mild COVID-19 (a few samples of this study predate the infection). Cell type and time point are not known.

The rearrangement links TRBV5-1 to TRBJ2-1; TRBD1 aligns across 9 bases. V gave up 2 bases and J gave up 7 bases; unmatched junction bases: 10. Germline assignment: CDR1 SGHRS and CDR2 YFSETQ. CDR3 length: 16 amino acids. This CDR3 reads CASSFKLGQGRNEQFF. The CDR3 DNA reads TGCGCCAGCAGCTTTAAATTGGGACAGGGAAGGAATGAGCAGTTCTTC.

This clonotype showed up many times. The chain employs TRBV18 and TRBJ2-5; D gene ambiguous. Deletions cut 0 bases from V and 1 base from J, with 0 bases between. CDR1 and CDR2 (germline): KGHSH, LQKENI. The CDR3 loop spans 12 amino acids. The CDR3 bases are TGTGCCAGCTCACCACCCCAAGAGACCCAGTACTTC. Protein sequence: CASSPPQETQYF.

The chain joins TRBV6-5 to TRBJ1-2; D is ambiguous. The CDR3 has 17 residues. Germline values: CDR1 MNHEY, CDR2 SVGAGI. V gave up 8 bases and J gave up 5 bases, with 27 bases separating them. The CDR3 here is CASADGRTLLDRYGYTF. The CDR3, as DNA: TGTGCCAGCGCCGACGGAAGGACCTTGCTTGATCGTTATGGCTACACCTTC.

The chain recombines TRBV2 with TRBJ2-2, with D unresolved. The CDR3 is 14 residues long. The germline V gene has CDR1 SNHLY and CDR2 FYNNEI. Trimming shortened V by 5 bases and J by 0 bases, and 7 bases separated the two germline ends. The CDR3 spells CASSRIANTGELFF. In DNA form, the CDR3 reads TGTGCCAGCAGTCGGATAGCGAACACCGGGGAGCTGTTTTTT.

This chain connects TRBV7-8 to TRBJ1-1, with D perhaps TRBD1 (6 bases). Germline V gene lookup returns CDR1 SGHVS and CDR2 FQNEAQ. CDR3 size: 15 residues. V shed 3 bases and J shed 4 bases, with 15 bases lying between them. CDR3 amino acids: CASSFGNRGATEAFF. The CDR3 DNA reads as TGTGCCAGCAGCTTTGGGAACCGGGGGGCCACTGAAGCTTTCTTT.

The chain links TRBV12-3 or TRBV12-4 to TRBJ1-1; D ambiguous. The germline V and J ends were trimmed by 6 bases and 8 bases, with 16 bases remaining between them. CDR3 length: 13 amino acids. For the CDR3, the DNA is TGTGCCAGCAGCCCTATGCGGGCTGAGGAAGCTTTCTTT. Translating it yields CASSPMRAEEAFF.

This clonotype has a handful of counts. The chain has TRBV19 and TRBJ2-7; 7 bases are shared with TRBD2. After removal of 5 bases from V and 0 bases from J, the junction contained 7 bases not matched to a gene. Germline lookup yields CDR1 LNHDA and CDR2 SQIVND (reference sequence). The CDR3 has 15 amino acids. CDR3 in amino acids: CASSSSGTFSYEQYF. The CDR3 DNA sequence: TGTGCCAGTAGTTCCAGCGGGACTTTCTCCTACGAGCAGTACTTC.

This clonotype was seen only a few times. This chain connects TRBV7-3 to TRBJ2-2; 7 bases map to TRBD1. J lost 0 bases, V lost 5 bases, and 6 bases had no gene match. Germline CDR1 reads SGHTA; CDR2 reads FQGTGA. The CDR3 totals 16 residues. The CDR3 loop is CASSPRRGPNTGELFF. Written as DNA, the CDR3 is TGTGCCAGCAGCCCGAGAAGGGGGCCGAACACCGGGGAGCTGTTTTTT.

This sequence joins TRBV6-2 or TRBV6-3 and TRBJ2-3, with TRBD2 matching over 11 bases. Germline CDR1 reads MNHEY; CDR2 reads SVGEGT. Losses at the gene ends were 6 bases for V and 5 bases for J; bases not matched to a gene: 4. The CDR3 sequence is 14 residues long. The CDR3 protein is CASRLAGGQDTQYF. For the CDR3, the DNA is TGTGCCAGCAGATTAGCGGGGGGGCAAGATACGCAGTATTTT.

The rearrangement joins TRBV7-2 to TRBJ2-2; no clear D gene. There are 14 residues in the CDR3. The V and J ends lost 7 bases and 3 bases respectively, with 12 bases between them. Germline lookup yields CDR1 SGHTA and CDR2 FQGNSA. CDR3 protein: CASTLGRDTGELFF. CDR3 nucleotide sequence: TGTGCCAGCACCCTTGGCCGGGACACCGGGGAGCTGTTTTTT. The complete variable domain, with remaining parts taken from reference TRBV7-2 and TRBJ2-2, reads GAGVSQSPSNKVTEKGKDVELRCDPISGHTALYWYRQSLGQGLEFLIYFQGNSAPDKSGLPSDRFSAERTGGSVSTLTIQRTQQEDSAVYLCASTLGRDTGELFFGEGSRLTVL.

There are many counts of this clonotype. This chain joins TRBV4-1 and TRBJ2-7; D possibly corresponds to TRBD1 (5 bases). V was pared by 4 bases and J by 2 bases, with 15 bases between. The CDR3 extends over 15 amino acids. Germline V lookup: CDR1 MGHRA, CDR2 YSYEKL. The CDR3 DNA is TGCGCCAGCAGCCTACTTGCGGCAGGGACCTACGAGCAGTACTTC. It yields the protein CASSLLAAGTYEQYF.

This clonotype was observed a handful of times. The chain recombines TRBV9 with TRBJ2-5; possible D gene TRBD1, 6 bases. This CDR3 has 14 amino acids. Germline CDR1 reads SGDLS; CDR2 reads YYNGEE. Deletions cut 1 base from V and 3 bases from J, with 10 bases between. The CDR3 region has the DNA TGTGCCAGCAGCGTAAGGGGGTTCGAAGAGACCCAGTACTTC. This codes for CASSVRGFEETQYF. The whole variable domain, filled in from reference TRBV9 and TRBJ2-5, reads DSGVTQTPKHLITATGQRVTLRCSPRSGDLSVYWYQQSLDQGLQFLIQYYNGEERAKGNILERFSAQQFPDLHSELNLSSLELGDSALYFCASSVRGFEETQYFGPGTRLLVL.

V gene TRBV7-3 combines with J gene TRBJ2-6, with TRBD1 matching over 9 bases. Germline V CDR1 and CDR2: SGHTA, FQGTGA. The CDR3 contains 16 residues. Germline trimming cut 6 bases from V and 3 bases from J; bases unmatched to any gene: 6. This chain's CDR3 is CASSSDRGLGANVLTF. CDR3 nucleotides: TGTGCCAGCAGTTCGGACAGGGGACTTGGGGCCAACGTCCTGACTTTC.

In this sample, this clonotype turned up a few times. The chain links TRBV7-9 to TRBJ1-1; D call uncertain. Germline CDR1 and CDR2: SEHNR and FQNEAQ (reference sequence). Between the trimmed V and J ends, which lost 5 bases and 2 bases, there was a span of 6 bases. The CDR3 is 12 residues long. The CDR3 DNA sequence: TGTGCCAGCAGCCGGGCTAACACTGAAGCTTTCTTT. As protein: CASSRANTEAFF.

The chain couples TRBV7-2 to TRBJ2-3; 11 nucleotides match TRBD2. Germline CDR1 is SGHTA and CDR2 is FQGNSA. The CDR3 has 17 amino acids. Losses at the gene ends were 4 bases for V and 4 bases for J; bases not matched to a gene: 10. CDR3 sequence: CASSYRASGGSPDTQYF. The DNA of the CDR3 is TGTGCCAGCAGCTACCGGGCTAGCGGGGGGTCTCCAGATACGCAGTATTTT.

This clonotype has at least ten counts. This chain links TRBV6-2 or TRBV6-3 with TRBJ2-3, with no clear D. V lost 6 bases and J lost 6, with 10 bases in between. The CDR3 is made up of 12 amino acids. Germline lookup yields CDR1 MNHEY and CDR2 SVGEGT. CDR3 region: CASSPAGDTQYF. The CDR3 DNA reads TGTGCCAGCAGCCCCGCAGGCGATACGCAGTATTTT.

The chain uses TRBV7-6 and TRBJ2-5, with 9 bases lining up with TRBD2. The CDR3 length is 15 residues. Germline values: CDR1 SGHVS, CDR2 FNYEAQ. The V segment lost 4 bases and the J segment 2 bases; nucleotides outside the gene matches: 5. The CDR3, as DNA: TGTGCCAGCAGCTCCGGACTAGCGATACAAGAGACCCAGTACTTC. Residues: CASSSGLAIQETQYF.

This clonotype was counted a few times. The chain employs TRBV7-8 and TRBJ2-5, with TRBD2 identical over 7 bases. Germline loops: CDR1 SGHVS, CDR2 FQNEAQ. V dropped 2 bases and J dropped 1; count of bases not matched to a gene: 7. The CDR3 consists of 16 residues. Here the CDR3 reads CASSLSNGLVQETQYF. CDR3 coding DNA: TGTGCCAGCAGCTTATCTAATGGACTAGTCCAAGAGACCCAGTACTTC.

The chain employs TRBV28 and TRBJ2-5; TRBD2 might be the D (5 bases). Trimming cost V 5 bases and J 4 bases, with 11 bases left between them. Per the germline V gene, CDR1 is MDHEN and CDR2 is SYDVKM. The CDR3 is 13 amino acids. The CDR3 DNA reads TGTGCCAGCAGTCCCCTGGGGAGAGAGACCCAGTACTTC. Its protein product is CASSPLGRETQYF.

This clonotype showed up just a few times. J is TRBJ1-2 and V is TRBV7-2; 8 bases line up with TRBD1. CDR1 is SGHTA, CDR2 FQGNSA, per germline. With 5 bases clipped from V and 4 bases from J, the junction kept 6 bases outside the gene matches. This CDR3 region has 14 residues. The DNA of the CDR3 is TGTGCCAGCAGCCTGCGACAGGGGTCCTATGGCTACACCTTC. Its translation is CASSLRQGSYGYTF.

V and J are TRBV7-3 and TRBJ2-1; 10 bases align to TRBD2. CDR3 size: 17 residues. Germline V gene sequence: CDR1 SGHTA, CDR2 FQGTGA. With V trimmed by 2 bases and J by 3 bases, 7 bases remained unmatched. The CDR3 loop reads CASSLAVAGGGYNEQFF. The DNA for the CDR3 is TGTGCCAGCAGCTTAGCCGTAGCGGGGGGCGGCTACAATGAGCAGTTCTTC.

This clonotype was detected many times. The chain has TRBV5-1 and TRBJ2-2, with 9 bases identical to TRBD2. The CDR3 extends over 17 amino acids. Germline V gives CDR1 SGHRS, CDR2 YFSETQ. The trim removed 1 base at V and 2 bases at J, leaving 6 bases unmatched. The CDR3 spells CASSLSLAGFNTGELFF. CDR3 bases: TGCGCCAGCAGCTTGTCGCTAGCGGGGTTCAACACCGGGGAGCTGTTTTTT.

This clonotype showed up just a few times. The J gene is TRBJ2-1, the V gene TRBV7-2; D is possibly TRBD2 (6 bases). This CDR3 region has 15 residues. Germline V lookup: CDR1 SGHTA, CDR2 FQGNSA. The V gene lost 4 bases and the J gene lost 4 bases, with 14 bases spanning the gap. The CDR3 reads CASSSRGTPYNEQFF. The CDR3 DNA is TGTGCCAGCAGCTCCCGGGGGACCCCTTACAATGAGCAGTTCTTC.

The gene calls are TRBV3-1 and TRBJ2-1; the match to TRBD2 covers 8 bases. The V gene end was trimmed by 0 bases and the J gene end by 4 bases; junction bases not matched to a gene: 5. The CDR3 length is 16 residues. The germline V gene encodes CDR1 LGHDT and CDR2 YNNKEL (reference sequence). CDR3 DNA: TGTGCCAGCAGCCAAGATGTCCGGGGGGGGTACAATGAGCAGTTCTTC. This sequence encodes CASSQDVRGGYNEQFF.

This sequence joins TRBV10-3 and TRBJ1-2, with a tentative D call TRBD1 (6 bases). Trimming took off 6 bases at V and 5 bases at J, with 16 bases between the two ends. Germline CDR1 ENHRY, CDR2 SYGVKD. This CDR3 region has 14 residues. The CDR3 DNA reads as TGTGCCATCAGGAAAACAGGGAAAGGGTATGGCTACACCTTC. As protein: CAIRKTGKGYGYTF.

This clonotype was seen repeatedly, ten times or more. The chain couples TRBV5-1 to TRBJ2-3; perhaps TRBD1 as D (6 bases). Trimming shortened V by 4 bases and J by 4 bases, and 13 bases separated the two germline ends. Germline-derived CDR1 and CDR2 are SGHRS and YFSETQ. The CDR3 spans 14 residues. The CDR3 nucleotides read TGCGCCAGCAGCCCCGGACAGCTGCCAGATACGCAGTATTTT. Its protein is CASSPGQLPDTQYF.

V is TRBV5-1 and J is TRBJ1-4; 9 nucleotides agree with TRBD1. The CDR3 runs to 15 residues. Trimming cost V 4 bases and J 7 bases; bases outside gene matches: 8. Germline V CDR1 and CDR2: SGHRS, YFSETQ. The CDR3 loop reads CASSESTGGREKLFF. The DNA for the CDR3 is TGCGCCAGCAGCGAATCGACAGGGGGTCGTGAAAAACTGTTTTTT. The full variable domain, completed using reference TRBV5-1 and TRBJ1-4, is KAGVTQTPRYLIKTRGQQVTLSCSPISGHRSVSWYQQTPGQGLQFLFEYFSETQRNKGNFPGRFSGRQFSNSRSEMNVSTLELGDSALYLCASSESTGGREKLFFGSGTQLSVL.

Only a few counts were recorded for this clonotype. The rearrangement links TRBV19 to TRBJ2-7, with TRBD1 matching 8 bases. With V trimmed by 3 bases and J by 2 bases, 6 bases remained unmatched. The CDR3 length is 15 residues. Per germline, CDR1 LNHDA and CDR2 SQIVND (reference sequence). CDR3 residues: CASSIDGQGPYEQYF. CDR3 coding DNA: TGTGCCAGTAGTATCGACGGACAGGGCCCCTACGAGCAGTACTTC.